Presented here are 7 T cell receptor beta chains from one specimen sequenced in a study of T-cell memory formation after mild COVID-19 (dated by TCRdb to 2020 to 2022). Library construction relied on 5' RACE. Instrument on record: Illumina NovaSeq 6000. TCRdb handled the public reads itself, with Q25 trimming in fastp and clone calling in MiXCR, and kept productive beta chains. Here each entry gathers all rows of one CDR3 protein and keeps the most common genes and DNA. This sample has roughly 410,000 distinct CDR3 sequences in its table, and approximately 25% of those were observed once. The top ten hold 8.8% of the sample. Sequenced input: PBMCs or a T cell subset sorted from them (not recorded which). The receptors derive from an adult woman who had mild COVID-19 (a few samples of this study predate the infection). The sample titles of this study are shuffled in the database, so cell type and time point are left out; the donor was told from shared clones.

This clonotype occurred once. The V gene is TRBV11-2, the J gene TRBJ2-4; D is perhaps TRBD1 (6 bases). CDR3 length: 14 residues. In germline, CDR1 is SGHAT, CDR2 FQNNGV. The V and J ends lost 3 bases and 13 bases respectively, with 19 bases between them. CDR3 protein: CASSLNRAARWQYF. The CDR3 region has the DNA TGTGCCAGCAGCTTGAACAGGGCAGCACGGTGGCAGTACTTC.

The chain links TRBV2 to TRBJ2-7, with 12 bases aligning to TRBD2. J gave up 5 bases and V 3 bases, and 14 bases lay outside the gene matches. CDR1 is SNHLY and CDR2 is FYNNEI in the germline V gene. This CDR3 region has 18 residues. The CDR3 DNA sequence: TGTGCCAGCAGTGAGGGACTAGCGGGTCGTTCTATAAGGGACGAGCAGTACTTC. Translating gives CASSEGLAGRSIRDEQYF. Variable domain in full (rest from reference TRBV2 and TRBJ2-7): EPEVTQTPSHQVTQMGQEVILRCVPISNHLYFYWYRQILGQKVEFLVSFYNNEISEKSEIFDDQFSVERPDGSNFTLKIRSTKLEDSAMYFCASSEGLAGRSIRDEQYFGPGTRLTVT.

V is TRBV6-4 and J is TRBJ2-1; 9 bases fit TRBD2. Germline V CDR1 and CDR2: MRHNA, SNTAGT. Losses at the gene ends were 6 bases for V and 10 bases for J; bases not matched to a gene: 7. The CDR3 sequence is 13 residues long. DNA for the CDR3: TGTGCCAGCAGCTGGGGACTAGCCGAGGAGCAGTTCTTC. This translates into CASSWGLAEEQFF.

This clonotype has a handful of counts. The chain joins TRBV24-1 to TRBJ1-5; D call uncertain. Trimming cost V 7 bases and J 16 bases, with 10 bases left between them. The germline V gene encodes CDR1 KGHDR and CDR2 SFDVKD. The CDR3 has 9 amino acids. CDR3 in amino acids: CATRAVPHF. The DNA of the CDR3 is TGTGCCACCAGGGCAGTCCCTCATTTT.

In nucleotides, the CDR3 is TGCGCCAGCAGCTATACTAGCGGATACACAGATACGCAGTATTTT. Encoded protein: CASSYTSGYTDTQYF. The chain couples TRBV5-1 to TRBJ2-3; 8 bases align to TRBD2. V lost 3 bases, J lost 2 bases, and 5 bases stayed unmatched. CDR3 size: 15 residues. Per germline, CDR1 SGHRS and CDR2 YFSETQ.

This chain links TRBV4-2 with TRBJ2-7, with 9 bases fitting TRBD2. V was clipped by 0 bases and J by 3 bases; unmatched bases: 3. CDR3 length: 15 residues. In germline, CDR1 is LGHNA, CDR2 YNFKEQ. This chain's CDR3 is CASSQEDSGSYEQYF. CDR3 DNA sequence: TGTGCCAGCAGCCAAGAAGATAGCGGGAGCTACGAGCAGTACTTC.

The rearrangement links TRBV2 to TRBJ2-2; TRBD1 agrees at 8 bases. Germline loops: CDR1 SNHLY, CDR2 FYNNEI. With V trimmed by 6 bases and J by 1 base, 7 bases remained unmatched. CDR3 size: 16 residues. Written as DNA, the CDR3 is TGTGCCAGCAGCGATCAGGGGGCCCGGAACACCGGGGAGCTGTTTTTT. Encoded protein: CASSDQGARNTGELFF. Looking up the rest from reference TRBV2 and TRBJ2-2 gives the full variable domain: EPEVTQTPSHQVTQMGQEVILRCVPISNHLYFYWYRQILGQKVEFLVSFYNNEISEKSEIFDDQFSVERPDGSNFTLKIRSTKLEDSAMYFCASSDQGARNTGELFFGEGSRLTVL.